These T cell receptor beta chains were read from a single sample in a study of T cells in Graves' hyperthyroidism and ophthalmopathy. TCRdb re-called the multiplex PCR reads through MiXCR, storing one row per CDR3 protein. The top ten clones hold 3% to 4.5% of a sample with 600,000 to 650,000 distinct CDR3 sequences, about 16% of them seen once. The specimen sequenced was blood. The receptors were gathered from a woman in her 30s with Graves' hyperthyroidism. CDR3s include the opening cysteine and the closing phenylalanine or tryptophan. Fields, in order: V gene, clone size, D gene, J gene, CDR3 protein, CDR3 DNA. The D gene is left open where the match is weak. Clone sizes are given selectively: once, few, many, or a class where the clone is expanded.

TRBV4-2	few	.	TRBJ2-6	CASSQGPGISGANVLTF	TGTGCCAGCAGCCAAGGGCCGGGGATTTCTGGGGCCAACGTCCTGACTTTC
TRBV5-1	few	TRBD1	TRBJ2-1	CASSVFGQGGYEQFF	TGCGCCAGCAGCGTCTTTGGACAGGGGGGTTATGAGCAGTTCTTC
TRBV20-1	many	.	TRBJ2-7	CSARLGRTAYEQYF	TGCAGTGCTAGACTCGGCAGGACAGCCTACGAGCAGTACTTC
TRBV6-1	.	TRBD1	TRBJ2-7	CASSWDRTYEQYF	TGTGCCAGCTCCTGGGACAGGACCTACGAGCAGTACTTC
TRBV6-1	many	TRBD2	TRBJ2-1	CASSGRAGVYNEQFF	TGTGCCAGCAGTGGTCGAGCGGGAGTCTACAATGAGCAGTTCTTC
TRBV5-6	.	.	TRBJ2-1	CASSFLGRSEQFF	TGTGCCAGCAGCTTCCTTGGTCGCAGCGAGCAGTTCTTC
TRBV4-1	few	.	TRBJ1-5	CASSQGRGNNQPQHF	TGCGCCAGCAGCCAAGGACGGGGAAACAATCAGCCCCAGCATTTT
TRBV5-8	.	.	TRBJ2-2	CASSGRRDDTGELFF	TGTGCCAGCAGCGGGAGGCGCGATGACACCGGGGAGCTGTTTTTT
TRBV27	few	.	TRBJ2-6	CASSPMASGANVLTF	TGTGCCAGCAGCCCCATGGCTTCCGGGGCCAACGTCCTGACTTTC
TRBV12-5	many	.	TRBJ2-5	CASGPGVPETQYF	TGTGCTAGTGGTCCAGGGGTCCCAGAGACCCAGTACTTC
TRBV27	many	.	TRBJ1-2	CASSSFDRSIGYTF	TGTGCCAGCAGTTCGTTCGACAGGAGTATAGGCTACACCTTC
TRBV20-1	once	.	TRBJ1-4	CSATMVEKLFF	TGTAGTGCAACGATGGTTGAAAAACTGTTTTTT
TRBV6-6	.	TRBD2	TRBJ2-7	CASSYSLKRESYEQYF	TGTGCCAGCAGTTACTCTCTTAAGCGGGAGTCCTACGAGCAGTACTTC
TRBV7-3	few	.	TRBJ2-1	CASSLVPPSTTGGGEQFF	TGTGCCAGCAGCTTAGTCCCCCCCTCAACAACGGGGGGCGGTGAGCAGTTCTTC
TRBV24-1	.	.	TRBJ2-1	CATSGQNLNEQFF	TGTGCCACCAGTGGTCAGAATTTGAATGAGCAGTTCTTC
TRBV7-3	.	.	TRBJ2-2	CASTDRGVGELFF	TGTGCCAGCACCGATCGAGGGGTGGGGGAGCTGTTTTTT
TRBV6-5	many	.	TRBJ1-2	CASSYRETGGYTF	TGTGCCAGCAGTTACCGGGAAACGGGTGGCTACACCTTC
TRBV27	.	TRBD1	TRBJ2-1	CASSSRGTGVNEQFF	TGTGCCAGCTCCAGCCGGGGGACAGGGGTAAATGAGCAGTTCTTC
TRBV12-3/TRBV12-4	many	.	TRBJ2-1	CASSLGQPHEQFF	TGTGCCAGCAGTCTCGGACAGCCCCATGAGCAGTTCTTC
TRBV18	few	TRBD1	TRBJ1-4	CASSLPGQANEKLFF	TGTGCCAGCTCACTCCCGGGACAGGCTAATGAAAAACTGTTTTTT
TRBV3-1	many	.	TRBJ2-1	CATVGDYNEQFF	TGTGCCACCGTAGGTGATTACAATGAGCAGTTCTTC
TRBV18	.	.	TRBJ1-2	CASSRQDSYNYGYTF	TGTGCCAGCTCACGACAGGACAGCTATAACTATGGCTACACCTTC
TRBV5-1	.	TRBD1	TRBJ1-4	CASSPQGVWANEKLFF	TGCGCCAGCAGCCCCCAGGGGGTGTGGGCTAATGAAAAACTGTTTTTT
TRBV24-1	.	.	TRBJ2-7	CATSDRYGLETYF	TGTGCCACCAGTGATCGATACGGACTCGAGACGTACTTC
TRBV5-1	.	TRBD1	TRBJ1-2	CASSEQGYRGYTF	TGCGCCAGCAGCGAACAGGGGTATCGTGGCTACACCTTC
TRBV4-1	.	.	TRBJ2-2	CASSQSRQGGRGLFF	TGCGCCAGCAGCCAATCTAGACAGGGAGGGCGTGGGCTGTTTTTT
TRBV6-1	many	TRBD1	TRBJ2-2	CASRFDRGAPGELFF	TGTGCCAGCAGGTTCGACAGGGGAGCCCCCGGGGAGCTGTTTTTT
TRBV12-5	few	.	TRBJ2-2	CASGLVLGANTGELFF	TGTGCTAGTGGTTTGGTTCTTGGAGCGAACACCGGGGAGCTGTTTTTT
TRBV12-3/TRBV12-4	.	.	TRBJ2-1	CASRSGSPYNEQFF	TGTGCCAGCAGATCAGGATCCCCATACAATGAGCAGTTCTTC
TRBV6-1	many	.	TRBJ2-2	CASRKSGHGNTGELFF	TGTGCCAGCAGAAAAAGCGGACACGGGAACACCGGGGAGCTGTTTTTT
TRBV27	few	.	TRBJ2-5	CASSRGGRQQETQYF	TGTGCCAGCAGCCGTGGCGGGCGGCAGCAAGAGACCCAGTACTTC
TRBV9	.	.	TRBJ2-1	CASSRLSSYNEQFF	TGTGCCAGCAGCAGGTTAAGCTCCTACAATGAGCAGTTCTTC
TRBV28	many	.	TRBJ2-5	CASSRFVSQETQYF	TGTGCCAGCAGTCGATTTGTATCACAAGAGACCCAGTACTTC
TRBV28	many	.	TRBJ1-1	CASSWGLTEAFF	TGTGCCAGCAGTTGGGGGCTCACTGAAGCTTTCTTT
TRBV11-1	many	.	TRBJ2-1	CASSLGTSLGEQFF	TGTGCCAGCAGCTTAGGTACTAGTCTTGGTGAGCAGTTCTTC
TRBV7-3	many	.	TRBJ2-3	CASSSGPTDTQYF	TGTGCCAGCAGCTCCGGGCCCACAGATACGCAGTATTTT
TRBV5-6	.	.	TRBJ2-1	CASSLLRDYNEQFF	TGTGCCAGCAGCTTGTTGCGGGACTACAATGAGCAGTTCTTC
TRBV15	.	.	TRBJ2-7	CPTSPATGNSYEQYF	TGTCCCACCAGCCCGGCCACGGGTAACTCCTACGAGCAGTACTTC
TRBV27	many	.	TRBJ2-5	CASSFLGEAETQYF	TGTGCCAGCAGTTTTTTAGGGGAGGCTGAGACCCAGTACTTC
TRBV27	few	.	TRBJ1-5	CASSFHNGRNQPQHF	TGTGCCAGCAGTTTTCATAATGGGCGCAATCAGCCCCAGCATTTT
TRBV10-3	many	TRBD2	TRBJ2-7	CAMRGREGSYEQYF	TGTGCCATGCGAGGGCGGGAGGGCTCCTACGAGCAGTACTTC
TRBV28	many	.	TRBJ1-1	CASSPIIGAFF	TGTGCCAGCAGTCCGATCATTGGTGCTTTCTTT
TRBV9	few	TRBD2	TRBJ2-2	CASSVESGRLVGELFF	TGTGCCAGCAGCGTAGAAAGCGGGAGACTCGTCGGGGAGCTGTTTTTT
TRBV6-5	many	.	TRBJ2-3	CASSYSMGDTQYF	TGTGCCAGCAGTTACTCGATGGGGGATACGCAGTATTTT
TRBV5-4	.	TRBD2	TRBJ2-7	CASSPFKTSGSDEQYF	TGTGCCAGCAGCCCATTTAAGACTAGCGGGAGCGACGAGCAGTACTTC
TRBV28	few	.	TRBJ2-6	CASSPDQLGPGANVLTF	TGTGCCAGCAGTCCGGACCAGTTAGGGCCCGGGGCCAACGTCCTGACTTTC
TRBV30	few	.	TRBJ2-3	CAWAHTDTQYF	TGTGCCTGGGCCCACACAGATACGCAGTATTTT
TRBV6-2/TRBV6-3	few	.	TRBJ1-1	CASSSSGRGVKDTEAFF	TGTGCCAGCAGTTCTTCAGGGAGGGGGGTGAAGGACACTGAAGCTTTCTTT
TRBV19	few	TRBD2	TRBJ2-7	CASSTRLAEGYEQYF	TGTGCCAGTAGTACCCGACTAGCGGAGGGCTACGAGCAGTACTTC
TRBV20-1	.	.	TRBJ2-7	CSGEVVYYEQYF	TGCAGTGGAGAGGTAGTCTACTACGAGCAGTACTTC
TRBV19	few	.	TRBJ1-4	CASSGDIEKLFF	TGTGCCAGTAGTGGTGACATCGAAAAACTGTTTTTT
TRBV7-9	few	.	TRBJ1-4	CASSPQGLEKLFF	TGTGCCAGCAGCCCCCAGGGTCTCGAAAAACTGTTTTTT
TRBV12-3/TRBV12-4	.	.	TRBJ1-1	CASRRDTNTEAFF	TGTGCCAGCAGACGGGACACAAACACTGAAGCTTTCTTT
TRBV2	many	.	TRBJ2-2	CASSSRGGTGELFF	TGTGCCAGCAGTAGCAGGGGGGGCACCGGGGAGCTGTTTTTT
TRBV20-1	many	.	TRBJ1-2	CSARDGKTNYGYTF	TGCAGTGCTAGAGATGGGAAGACTAACTATGGCTACACCTTC
TRBV7-9	many	TRBD1	TRBJ2-3	CARQGAGDTQYF	TGTGCCAGGCAGGGGGCAGGAGATACGCAGTATTTT
TRBV9	.	TRBD2	TRBJ2-1	CASSVLTSGVSNEQFF	TGTGCCAGCAGCGTTTTGACTAGCGGGGTTTCCAATGAGCAGTTCTTC
TRBV30	many	TRBD2	TRBJ2-5	CAWSVDSGRETQYF	TGTGCCTGGAGTGTGGATAGCGGGAGAGAGACCCAGTACTTC
TRBV12-3/TRBV12-4	.	TRBD2	TRBJ2-7	CASSTSGRAHYEQYF	TGTGCCAGCAGCACTAGCGGGAGGGCCCACTACGAGCAGTACTTC
TRBV2	many	.	TRBJ2-3	CASSRDRSSTDTQYF	TGTGCCAGCTCTCGGGACCGATCTAGCACAGATACGCAGTATTTT